A single sample gave rise to the 8 T cell receptor beta chains below, sequenced in a study of T cell clonality in common variable immunodeficiency (dated by TCRdb to the mid-2010s). Their antigen targets remain unknown. To prepare the library, the immunoSEQ multiplex PCR assay was applied. Held by TCRdb, this immuneACCESS table contains in-frame sequences only and omits some clones. Under half of the omission traces to an unresolved V gene where checked; the cause of the rest is unknown. The sample has fewer than 20,000 clones on record, with no singletons. The ten largest clones represent around an eighth of the sample. The full study reports these points: CVID TCRbeta sequences were reported to have fewer deletions and N-nucleotide insertions and to lack highly modified clones with 13 or more V deletions.

The sequenced sample was peripheral blood mononuclear cells. These receptors originate from a human donor with common variable immunodeficiency.

Concerning this clone: The CDR3 extends 3 residues past the end of the read, so its final part is completed from the germline J gene. The chain carries TRBV19 and TRBJ1-2; 7 positions agree with TRBD1. Germline V gene data show CDR1 as LNHDA and CDR2 as SQIVND (reference sequence). The CDR3 is 15 residues long. CDR3 DNA (partial): TGTGCCAGTAGTATAGAGGGGACAGCCTATGGAGGC. Residues: CASSIEGTAYGG. The full CDR3 reads CASSIEGTAYGGYTF.

The part of the CDR3 DNA that was read is TGTGCCTGGAGCCCACTAGCGGGGTACAATGAG. Translation gives CAWSPLAGYNE. The whole CDR3 sequence is CAWSPLAGYNEQFF. The chain combines TRBV30 with TRBJ2-1; 10 bases are shared with TRBD2. The read halts 3 residues ahead of the CDR3 end, with the missing end drawn from the germline J gene. The CDR3 runs to 14 residues. J lost 4 bases, V lost 3 bases, and 3 bases had no gene match. From germline, CDR1 is GTSNPN and CDR2 SVGIG (reference sequence).

The sample holds many counts of this clone. The read ends 3 residues before the CDR3 terminus; that terminus is restored from the germline J gene. This chain uses TRBV30 with TRBJ1-5, with D possibly TRBD1 on 6 matching bases. V lost 0 bases and J 5 bases, leaving 17 bases between the germline ends. The germline V gene has CDR1 GTSNPN and CDR2 SVGIG (reference sequence). The length of the CDR3 is 16 residues. CDR3 in amino acids: CAWSVQGRGGHQPQHF. Partial CDR3 DNA: TGTGCCTGGAGTGTCCAGGGCCGCGGGGGGCATCAGCCC.

This clone has only a few counts. The read gets to within 3 residues of the CDR3 end, and the germline J gene fills in the rest. The chain recombines TRBV2 with TRBJ2-3; 7 nucleotides align to TRBD1. Trimming at V came to 9 bases and at J to 3 bases, leaving 3 bases not matched to a gene. The CDR3 totals 12 residues. Germline CDR1 reads SNHLY; CDR2 reads FYNNEI. The covered CDR3 bases are TGTGCCAGTGACAGGGAAACAGATACG. This gives the protein CASDRETDT. The entire CDR3 is CASDRETDTQYF.

This clone was recorded many times. The read terminates 3 residues before the CDR3 end, so the remaining end is supplied by the germline J gene. The chain carries TRBV30 and TRBJ1-3; D is possibly TRBD1 (6 bases). The germline gives CDR1 GTSNPN, CDR2 SVGIG (reference sequence). Trimming took off 0 bases at V and 0 bases at J, with 12 bases between the two ends. This CDR3 is built from 16 residues. CDR3 region: CAWSVLGTLSGNTIYF. CDR3 DNA, as far as it was read: TGTGCCTGGAGTGTTTTAGGGACACTCTCTGGAAACACC.

This clone was recorded a few times. The read terminates 3 residues before the CDR3 end, so the remaining end is supplied by the germline J gene. This sequence joins TRBV18 and TRBJ2-3; 9 bases line up with TRBD2. The germline gives CDR1 KGHSH, CDR2 LQKENI. J gave up 4 bases and V 0 bases, and 5 bases lay outside the gene matches. This CDR3 comprises 16 residues. The CDR3: CASSPPGGGAADTQYF. The CDR3 bases that were read are TGTGCCAGCTCACCACCGGGCGGGGGGGCTGCAGATACG.

This clone was counted at least ten times. The read falls 3 residues short of the CDR3 end, and the missing part is taken from the germline J gene. The gene calls are TRBV30 and TRBJ1-5, with 11 bases lining up with TRBD1. The V segment lost 2 bases and the J segment 6 bases; nucleotides outside the gene matches: 6. The CDR3 length is 15 residues. Per the germline V gene, CDR1 is GTSNPN and CDR2 is SVGIG (reference sequence). CDR3 region: CAWSKGGQGGQPQHF. The covered CDR3 bases are TGTGCCTGGAGTAAGGGGGGACAGGGGGGTCAGCCC.

At least ten counts were recorded for this clone. Read sequence stops 3 residues before the CDR3 end, and the germline J gene provides the missing end. The rearrangement joins TRBV20-1 to TRBJ1-1; maybe TRBD1 (6 bases). CDR1 and CDR2 (germline): DFQATT, SNEGSKA (reference sequence). Between the trimmed V and J ends, which lost 6 bases and 7 bases, there was a span of 15 bases. The length of the CDR3 is 12 residues. The chain's CDR3 is CSAETGSNEAFF. The CDR3 bases that were read are TGCAGTGCAGAAACAGGGTCGAATGAA.